Presented here are 26 T cell receptor beta chains from one specimen sequenced in a study of a mutant IDH1 vaccine in newly diagnosed glioma. Clones were sequenced by immunoSEQ multiplex PCR, and TCRdb holds only the in-frame ones, with some missing. The sample yields some 38,000 clones, roughly 92% seen once. Regarding time point: baseline, week 1 (first vaccination visit). The treatment here: pre-vaccination baseline after standard-of-care therapy. The sample consisted of PBMCs, taken from a glioma patient treated with radiotherapy, temozolomide or both. These receptors were obtained from a man younger than 30 with glioma.

The chain employs TRBV6-6 and TRBJ1-5, with a tentative D call TRBD1 (5 bases). V lost 0 bases and J 6 bases, leaving 6 bases between the germline ends. Germline CDR1 reads MNHNY; CDR2 reads SVGAGI (reference sequence). The CDR3 is 13 amino acids. DNA for the CDR3: TGTGCCAGCAGTTACTCGGACACTCAGCCCCAGCATTTT. Its translation is CASSYSDTQPQHF.

The rearrangement joins TRBV6-1 to TRBJ2-2; a weak D match, TRBD1 (5 bases). Germline CDR1 is MNHNS and CDR2 is SASEGT. The CDR3 is 16 residues long. Trimming took 4 bases from V and 0 from J, leaving 12 bases between them. Here the CDR3 reads CASSATGLANTGELFF. The CDR3 bases are TGTGCCAGCAGTGCCACAGGTCTCGCGAACACCGGGGAGCTGTTTTTT.

This clone is a singleton in its sample. The rearrangement joins TRBV6-1 to TRBJ1-1; perhaps TRBD1 as D (6 bases). In germline, CDR1 is MNHNS, CDR2 SASEGT. This CDR3 spans 13 amino acids. The ends were cut back, 8 bases at V and 4 bases at J, with 14 bases in the middle. The CDR3 DNA reads as TGTGCCAGCGGGAGACAGGTCCTCACTGAAGCTTTCTTT. Amino acid sequence: CASGRQVLTEAFF.

The V and J genes are TRBV6-6 and TRBJ1-1; no definite D call. V was pared by 6 bases and J by 4 bases, with 15 bases between. Germline CDR1 is MNHNY and CDR2 is SVGAGI (reference sequence). The CDR3 loop spans 14 amino acids. The CDR3 reads CASSDPSRATEAFF. CDR3 nucleotides: TGTGCCAGCAGCGACCCCTCGAGGGCCACTGAAGCTTTCTTT.

The CDR3 nucleotides read TGTGCCAGTAGTATTACACATAATTCACCCCTCCACTTT. The encoded protein is CASSITHNSPLHF. The V gene is TRBV19, the J gene TRBJ1-6; unclear D gene. V shed 3 bases and J shed 5 bases, with 5 bases lying between them. The CDR3 is made up of 13 amino acids. CDR1 LNHDA and CDR2 SQIVND come from the germline V gene (reference sequence).

The chain is built from TRBV30 and TRBJ1-3, with D maybe TRBD1 (5 bases). Germline CDR1 GTSNPN, CDR2 SVGIG (reference sequence). The CDR3 consists of 14 residues. The V gene lost 0 bases and the J gene lost 10 bases, with 16 bases spanning the gap. The CDR3 bases are TGTGCCTGGAGTGTAAAGGCAGGGCCGACGACCATATATTTT. It yields the protein CAWSVKAGPTTIYF.

V is TRBV30 and J is TRBJ2-5, with D uncertain. The J call may be faulty, since TRBJ2-7 better matches the DNA end. This CDR3 is built from 15 residues. From germline, CDR1 is GTSNPN and CDR2 SVGIG (reference sequence). CDR3 protein: CAWSPRVGSPHEQYF. CDR3 coding DNA: TGTGCCTGGAGCCCCCGAGTGGGGTCCCCCCACGAGCAGTACTTC.

This clone is medium-sized in the sample. This chain uses TRBV5-1 with TRBJ1-1; 9 bases are a match to TRBD1. Germline-derived CDR1 and CDR2 are SGHRS and YFSETQ. V was pared by 2 bases and J by 1 base, with 3 bases of the junction left unmatched. The CDR3 length is 15 residues. CDR3 bases: TGCGCCAGCAGCTTTTGGGGACAGGGGAACACTGAAGCTTTCTTT. Amino acids: CASSFWGQGNTEAFF.

The rearrangement uses TRBV6-5 and TRBJ1-2; weak D call: TRBD1 (5 bases). V was trimmed by 5 bases and J by 7 bases, leaving 17 bases between them. This CDR3 has 14 residues. CDR1 is MNHEY, CDR2 SVGAGI, per germline. In nucleotides, the CDR3 is TGTGCCAGCAGTCCCGGGCAGGGTATCTCTGGCTACACCTTC. This translates into CASSPGQGISGYTF.

The chain employs TRBV5-4 and TRBJ1-1, with D perhaps matching TRBD1 (5 bases). The V end lost 4 bases, the J end lost 0 bases, and 13 bases lay between the germline ends. The CDR3 contains 15 residues. The germline gives CDR1 SGHNT, CDR2 YYREEE (reference sequence). CDR3 DNA sequence: TGTGCCAGCAGCCCCCGGGGGGTCATGAACACTGAAGCTTTCTTT. It translates to CASSPRGVMNTEAFF.

The chain uses TRBV4-3 and TRBJ1-4; no definite D call. Trimming left V 4 bases short and J 8 bases short, with 11 bases between. The CDR3 consists of 13 residues. The V gene's germline CDR1 is LGHNA and CDR2 YSLEER. In DNA, the CDR3 is TGCGCCAGCAGCCTTGGCGTTCGGGAAAAACTGTTTTTT. It codes for CASSLGVREKLFF.

This rearrangement joins TRBV2 to TRBJ2-5; 9 nucleotides match TRBD2. The CDR3 covers 13 residues. From germline, CDR1 is SNHLY and CDR2 FYNNEI. CDR3 coding DNA: TGTGCAGGAGCTAGCGGGAATAGGGAGACCCAGTACTTC. Its translation: CAGASGNRETQYF.

This chain uses TRBV5-1 with TRBJ2-2; D is uncertain. V was pared by 1 base and J by 6 bases, with 16 bases between. Germline CDR1 SGHRS, CDR2 YFSETQ. The CDR3 has 16 amino acids. As DNA, the CDR3 is TGCGCCAGCAGCTTGCAAGTCGAGGTTGCCGCCGGGGAGCTGTTTTTT. This translates into CASSLQVEVAAGELFF.

This clone has only one observation. The chain links TRBV10-1 to TRBJ1-2; D remains ambiguous. This CDR3 contains 14 residues. From germline, CDR1 is WNHNN and CDR2 SYGVQD (reference sequence). The V end was cut by 0 bases, the J end by 8 bases, with 13 bases between. CDR3 coding DNA: TGCGCCAGCAGTGAGTCGAGGGCGGGTGGGGGCTACACCTTC. Residues: CASSESRAGGGYTF.

V gene TRBV7-2 combines with J gene TRBJ2-2; D is perhaps TRBD1 or TRBD2 (5 bases each). Germline values: CDR1 SGHTA, CDR2 FQGNSA. The CDR3 spans 14 residues. V was cut by 5 bases and J by 6 bases, with 13 bases left in between. CDR3 residues: CASSPGPSAGELFF. CDR3 DNA sequence: TGTGCCAGCAGCCCGGGACCTTCGGCCGGGGAGCTGTTTTTT.

V usage is TRBV28 and J usage is TRBJ2-7; D not resolved. V was shortened by 3 bases and J by 7 bases, with 10 bases between the two germline ends. The CDR3 is 12 amino acids. Germline lookup yields CDR1 MDHEN and CDR2 SYDVKM. CDR3: CASSFRIGEQYF. As DNA, the CDR3 is TGTGCCAGCAGTTTTAGAATAGGGGAGCAGTACTTC.

This sequence joins TRBV10-1 and TRBJ2-1; 9 nucleotides match TRBD2. The V and J ends lost 9 bases and 8 bases, in that order; junction bases with no gene match: 11. Germline CDR1 reads WNHNN; CDR2 reads SYGVQD (reference sequence). The CDR3 is made up of 14 amino acids. CDR3: CASRRPSGNYEQFF. For the CDR3, the DNA is TGCGCCAGTAGACGGCCTAGCGGGAACTATGAGCAGTTCTTC.

The rearrangement links TRBV5-4 to TRBJ2-7; D possibly uses TRBD1 or TRBD2 (5 bases each). This CDR3 is 14 amino acids long. Germline CDR1 and CDR2: SGHNT and YYREEE (reference sequence). V was clipped by 1 base and J by 1 base, with 9 bases between them. The DNA of the CDR3 is TGTGCCAGCAGCTTGTGGGACCTATCCTACGAGCAGTACTTC. Protein sequence: CASSLWDLSYEQYF.

For the CDR3, the DNA is TGTGCCAGCAGCTCCGGGACCTACGAGCAGTACTTC. Its translation: CASSSGTYEQYF. The genes are TRBV7-2 and TRBJ2-7; D may be TRBD2 (5 bases). The CDR3 has 12 amino acids. Per the germline V gene, CDR1 is SGHTA and CDR2 is FQGNSA. Trimming shortened V by 4 bases and J by 2 bases, and 6 bases separated the two germline ends.

The J gene is TRBJ1-4, the V gene TRBV10-3; D is possibly TRBD1 (5 bases). Germline values: CDR1 ENHRY, CDR2 SYGVKD. The CDR3 covers 14 residues. The V gene lost 6 bases and the J gene lost 8 bases, with 16 bases spanning the gap. The CDR3: CAISGTPPEEKLFF. The CDR3 coding sequence is TGTGCCATCAGCGGGACCCCTCCCGAAGAAAAACTGTTTTTT.

CDR3 protein: CASSQEDRGPYEQYF. Here the CDR3 DNA reads TGCGCCAGCAGCCAAGAGGACAGGGGGCCCTACGAGCAGTACTTC. J is TRBJ2-7 and V is TRBV4-3; 11 bases agree with TRBD1. This CDR3 comprises 15 residues. With 0 bases clipped from V and 2 bases from J, the junction kept 0 bases outside the gene matches. Germline V gene data show CDR1 as LGHNA and CDR2 as YSLEER.

The CDR3, as DNA: TGTGCCAGCAGCTCTCGGTGGCCTAGGGCCACTGAAGCTTTCTTT. This sequence encodes CASSSRWPRATEAFF. The chain carries TRBV7-8 and TRBJ1-1, with no clear D. V lost 4 bases and J lost 4, with 16 bases in between. Germline loops: CDR1 SGHVS, CDR2 FQNEAQ. The CDR3 has 15 amino acids.

The chain employs TRBV6-6 and TRBJ2-7, with 9 bases fitting TRBD1. The CDR3 consists of 14 residues. V gave up 6 bases and J gave up 6 bases; unmatched junction bases: 9. CDR1 is MNHNY, CDR2 SVGAGI, per germline (reference sequence). CDR3 DNA: TGTGCCAGCAGCCCGGGACAGGGTCCGATCGAGCAGTACTTC. Protein sequence: CASSPGQGPIEQYF.

This chain uses TRBV19 with TRBJ2-3; 10 bases are shared with TRBD1. The germline V gene has CDR1 LNHDA and CDR2 SQIVND (reference sequence). V lost 11 bases and J lost 4; bases outside the gene matches: 9. The CDR3 consists of 14 residues. The CDR3 region has the DNA TGTGCCTGCTCGGACAGGGGGAGGCCAGATACGCAGTATTTT. Its translation: CACSDRGRPDTQYF.

The chain's CDR3 is CASSPRPGEHEKLFF. Here the CDR3 DNA reads TGCGCCAGCAGCCCTAGGCCGGGGGAGCATGAAAAACTGTTTTTT. J is TRBJ1-4 and V is TRBV4-3; possible D gene TRBD1, 5 bases. Germline CDR1 reads LGHNA; CDR2 reads YSLEER. This CDR3 is built from 15 residues. V was trimmed by 4 bases and J by 6 bases, leaving 15 bases between them.

In this sample, this clone turned up once. The J gene is TRBJ1-5, the V gene TRBV6-5, with D unresolved. The germline gives CDR1 MNHEY, CDR2 SVGAGI. V was pared by 8 bases and J by 3 bases, with 8 bases between. The CDR3 extends over 12 amino acids. The CDR3 reads CASGLDNQPQHF. The CDR3 bases are TGTGCCAGCGGTCTAGACAATCAGCCCCAGCATTTT.